Presented here are 2 T cell receptor beta chains from one specimen sequenced in a study of regulatory T cells in long-lasting Graves disease. Investigators prepared the TCR beta libraries by applying iRepertoire HTBI primers and Arm-PCR of CDR3 regions. A single record per CDR3 protein comes from TCRdb applying MiXCR to the multiplex PCR reads. The sample records about 620,000 distinct CDR3 sequences, about 16% being singletons. Time point described: newly diagnosed GD, antithyroid drugs for less than 3 months. The TCR library was made from RNA that had been extracted from PBMCs in TRIzol. The same specimen was also included in a second study, on T cells in Graves' hyperthyroidism and ophthalmopathy.

The sequences come from peripheral blood mononuclear cells (PBMCs), collected at new diagnosis, from a patient treated with antithyroid drugs. Source of these receptors: a woman in her thirties with Graves disease.

At least ten counts were recorded for this clonotype. J is TRBJ1-1 and V is TRBV12-3 or TRBV12-4; D possibly corresponds to TRBD1 (5 bases). Trimming removed 6 bases from V and 5 bases from J, with 19 bases in between. The CDR3 length is 15 residues. The DNA of the CDR3 is TGTGCCAGCAGCTTCAGTATATTAGGGGTGACTGAAGCTTTCTTT. Its protein product is CASSFSILGVTEAFF.

In its sample, this clonotype was seen many times. J is TRBJ1-1 and V is TRBV20-1; D remains ambiguous. Germline V lookup: CDR1 DFQATT, CDR2 SNEGSKA (reference sequence). The CDR3 is 14 amino acids. V was cut by 6 bases and J by 1 base, with 15 bases left in between. CDR3 in amino acids: CSAQAGGGNTEAFF. CDR3 DNA sequence: TGCAGTGCGCAAGCGGGAGGTGGGAACACTGAAGCTTTCTTT.